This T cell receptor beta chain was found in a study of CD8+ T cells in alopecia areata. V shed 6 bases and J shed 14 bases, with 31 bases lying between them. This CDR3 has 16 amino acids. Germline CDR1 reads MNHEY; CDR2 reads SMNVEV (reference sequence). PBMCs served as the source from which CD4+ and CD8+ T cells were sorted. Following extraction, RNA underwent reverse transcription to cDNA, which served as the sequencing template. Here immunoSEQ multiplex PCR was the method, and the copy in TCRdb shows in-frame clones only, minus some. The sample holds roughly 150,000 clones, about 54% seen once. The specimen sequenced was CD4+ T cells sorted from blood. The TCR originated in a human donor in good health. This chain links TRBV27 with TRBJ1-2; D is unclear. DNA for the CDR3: TGTGCCAGCAGCCGAAACGGGTTCCTCGACCTATATGGGGTTACCTTC. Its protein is CASSRNGFLDLYGVTF.